This T cell receptor beta chain is drawn from a study of PD-1 blockade in classical Hodgkin lymphoma. General study results and limits: Healthy donors reportedly exceeded newly diagnosed patients in baseline TCR diversity.

Stated time point: newly diagnosed, previously untreated cHL patient sample. Applied to thawed PBMCs, magnetic negative selection was the method used to isolate CD8+ T cells. TCRdb's copy holds only in-frame clones and misses some; the assay was immunoSEQ multiplex PCR. The top ten hold 15% of the sample, which has approximately 9,000 clones, 85% to 90% seen once. Concerning this clone: What it recognizes is unknown.

Germline V CDR1 and CDR2: SGDLS, YYNGEE. The V end was cut by 2 bases, the J end by 3 bases, with 12 bases between. This CDR3 comprises 15 residues. This TCR came from a human donor with classical Hodgkin lymphoma. The sequenced material came from CD8+ T cells from blood. The chain employs TRBV9 and TRBJ1-5; D is perhaps TRBD1 (5 bases). CDR3 sequence: CASSVDGGANQPQHF. CDR3 DNA sequence: TGTGCCAGCAGCGTGGATGGGGGAGCCAATCAGCCCCAGCATTTT.